This T cell receptor beta chain was identified during a study of shared clonotypes between healthy human individuals. The data were produced by immunoSEQ multiplex PCR, yet TCRdb's version contains in-frame clones alone and is incomplete. The profile shows 500,000 or so clones, approximately 94% of them singletons. Adult donors, all healthy and HIV-negative, had no recent acute infections or vaccinations. The germline CDR1 and CDR2 sequences are MGHRA and YSYEKL. The CDR3 loop spans 12 amino acids. V was pared by 9 bases and J by 8 bases, with 17 bases between. This chain links TRBV4-1 with TRBJ2-7; a weak D match, TRBD2 (6 bases). This sequence was found in a woman between 25 and 40 years old in good health. Source material: naive CD4+ T cells sorted from blood. Subset: CD45RA+ positively selected. The CDR3 sequence is CASSSLGGKQYF. The CDR3 DNA is TGCGCCAGTTCATCTTTGGGGGGTAAGCAGTACTTC.